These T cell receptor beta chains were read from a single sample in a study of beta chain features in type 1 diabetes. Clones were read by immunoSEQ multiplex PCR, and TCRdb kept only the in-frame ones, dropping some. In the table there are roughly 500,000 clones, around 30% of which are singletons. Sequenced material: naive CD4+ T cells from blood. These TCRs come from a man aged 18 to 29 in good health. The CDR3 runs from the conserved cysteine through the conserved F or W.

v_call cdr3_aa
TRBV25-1 CASSEYSAGPTGELFF
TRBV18 CASSTGTSGSMDEQFF
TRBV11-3 CASSLGLATDTQYF
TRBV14 CATRRVGAGELFF
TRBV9 CASSPRGAENTQYF
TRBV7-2 CASSLRSGPSTDTQYF
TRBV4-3 CASSHGSGRSQDTQYF
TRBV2 CASSVQALYGYTF
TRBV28 CASRSEQKQYF
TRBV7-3 CASSLSASGIADTQYF
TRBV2 CASSERGTDTQYF
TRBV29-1 CSARTSEYNEQFF
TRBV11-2 CASSLALASSSYEQYF
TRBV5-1 CASRTSGSTDTQYF
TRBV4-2 CASSQGTVDTEAFF